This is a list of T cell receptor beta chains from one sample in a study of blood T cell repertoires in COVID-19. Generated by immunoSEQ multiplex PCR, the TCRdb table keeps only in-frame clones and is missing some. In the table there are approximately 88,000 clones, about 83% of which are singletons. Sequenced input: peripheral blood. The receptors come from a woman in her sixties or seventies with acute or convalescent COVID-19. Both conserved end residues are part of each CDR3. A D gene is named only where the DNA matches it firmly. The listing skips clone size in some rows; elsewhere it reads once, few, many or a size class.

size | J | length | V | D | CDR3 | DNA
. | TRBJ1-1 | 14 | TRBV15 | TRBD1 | CATSRGGQALEAFF | TGTGCCACCAGCAGGGGCGGACAGGCTCTTGAAGCTTTCTTT
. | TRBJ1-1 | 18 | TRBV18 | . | CASSPPGQGLIGGTEAFF | TGTGCCAGCTCACCACCGGGGCAGGGGCTAATCGGGGGGACTGAAGCTTTCTTT
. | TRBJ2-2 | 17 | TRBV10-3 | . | CAIRGAIQGANTGELFF | TGTGCCATCAGGGGGGCAATTCAGGGCGCGAACACCGGGGAGCTGTTTTTT
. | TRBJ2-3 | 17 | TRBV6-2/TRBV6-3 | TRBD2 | CASSYPGLAKSTDTQYF | TGTGCCAGCAGTTACCCGGGACTAGCGAAAAGCACAGATACGCAGTATTTT
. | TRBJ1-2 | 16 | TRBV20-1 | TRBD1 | CSASFAGTEAYYGYTF | TGCAGTGCTAGTTTTGCCGGGACAGAGGCGTACTATGGCTACACCTTC
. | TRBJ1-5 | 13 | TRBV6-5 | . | CASGERSNQPQHF | TGTGCCAGCGGGGAGCGAAGCAATCAGCCCCAGCATTTT
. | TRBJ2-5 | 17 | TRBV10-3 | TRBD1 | CAIRKGIDRATQETQYF | TGTGCCATCAGGAAGGGGATTGACAGGGCGACCCAAGAGACCCAGTACTTC
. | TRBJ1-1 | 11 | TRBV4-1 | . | CASKIDTEAFF | TGCGCCAGCAAAATAGACACTGAAGCTTTCTTT
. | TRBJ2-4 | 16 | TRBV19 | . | CASSPVEGAAKNIQYF | TGTGCCAGTAGTCCCGTTGAGGGAGCAGCCAAAAACATTCAGTACTTC
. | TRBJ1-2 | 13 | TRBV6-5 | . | CASSRQRDYGYTF | TGTGCCAGCAGTCGACAGCGGGACTATGGCTACACCTTC
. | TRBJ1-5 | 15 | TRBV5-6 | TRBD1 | CASSPGEDREQPQHF | TGTGCCAGCAGCCCGGGGGAGGACAGGGAACAGCCCCAGCATTTT
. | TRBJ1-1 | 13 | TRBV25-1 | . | CASSERMNTEAFF | TGTGCCAGCAGTGAGCGGATGAACACTGAAGCTTTCTTT
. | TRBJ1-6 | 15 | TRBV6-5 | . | CASSYSVQNSRPLHF | TGTGCCAGCAGTTACTCGGTACAGAACAGTAGACCCCTCCACTTT
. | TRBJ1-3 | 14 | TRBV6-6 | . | CASLRGESGNTIYF | TGTGCCAGCCTAAGGGGCGAATCTGGAAACACCATATATTTT
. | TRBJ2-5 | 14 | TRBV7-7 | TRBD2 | CASSSSGSQETQYF | TGTGCCAGCAGCTCTAGCGGGAGCCAAGAGACCCAGTACTTC
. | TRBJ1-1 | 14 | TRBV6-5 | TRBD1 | CASRPRTGVGEAFF | TGTGCCAGCAGGCCACGAACAGGGGTAGGTGAAGCTTTCTTT
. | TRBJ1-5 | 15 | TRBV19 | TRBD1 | CASTLGTGQVQPQHF | TGTGCCAGTACCCTCGGGACAGGGCAGGTTCAGCCCCAGCATTTT
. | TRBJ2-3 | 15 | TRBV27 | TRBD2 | CASSSAGWSTDTQYF | TGTGCCAGCAGTTCAGCGGGGTGGAGCACAGATACGCAGTATTTT
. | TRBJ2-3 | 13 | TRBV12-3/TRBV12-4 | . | CASSMNGVHTQYF | TGTGCCAGCAGTATGAACGGGGTTCATACGCAGTATTTT
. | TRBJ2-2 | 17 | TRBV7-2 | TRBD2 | CASSQNGLAANTGELFF | TGTGCCAGCAGCCAGAACGGACTAGCGGCAAACACCGGGGAGCTGTTTTTT
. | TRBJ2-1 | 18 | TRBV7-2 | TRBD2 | CASSLFLLRGSSYNEQFF | TGTGCCAGCAGCTTATTTCTGCTGCGGGGGAGCTCCTACAATGAGCAGTTCTTC
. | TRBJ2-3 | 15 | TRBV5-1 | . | CASSFQGRSTDTQYF | TGCGCCAGCAGTTTTCAGGGTCGGAGCACAGATACGCAGTATTTT
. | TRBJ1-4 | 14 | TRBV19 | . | CASSPGYANEKLFF | TGTGCCAGTAGTCCCGGTTACGCTAATGAAAAACTGTTTTTT
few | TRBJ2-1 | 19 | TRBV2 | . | CASSPGQGWPSGVYNEQFF | TGTGCCAGCAGCCCCGGACAGGGGTGGCCTAGCGGGGTGTACAATGAGCAGTTCTTC
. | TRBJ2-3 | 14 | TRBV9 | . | CASSVGVSGDTQYF | TGTGCCAGCAGCGTAGGCGTCTCGGGGGATACGCAGTATTTT
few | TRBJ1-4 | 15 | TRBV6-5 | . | CASNRQAITNEKLFF | TGTGCCAGCAATAGACAGGCGATAACTAATGAAAAACTGTTTTTT
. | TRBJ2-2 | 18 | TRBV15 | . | CATSRDPLWGQNTGELFF | TGTGCCACCAGCAGAGATCCGCTCTGGGGGCAGAACACCGGGGAGCTGTTTTTT
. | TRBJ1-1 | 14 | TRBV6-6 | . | CASMAGTANTEAFF | TGTGCCAGCATGGCGGGCACGGCGAACACTGAAGCTTTCTTT
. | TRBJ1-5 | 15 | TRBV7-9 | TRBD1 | CASSLDWDRHQPQHF | TGTGCCAGCAGCTTAGACTGGGACAGACATCAGCCCCAGCATTTT
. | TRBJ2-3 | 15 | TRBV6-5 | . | CASRHDRSRTDTQYF | TGTGCCAGCAGACACGACAGGTCCCGCACAGATACGCAGTATTTT
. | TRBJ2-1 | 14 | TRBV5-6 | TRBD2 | CASSLKTSGTTTFF | TGTGCCAGCAGCTTAAAGACTAGCGGTACTACCACGTTCTTC
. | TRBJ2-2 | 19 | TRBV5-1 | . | CASSLDIHSAGFNTGELFF | TGCGCCAGCAGCTTGGATATTCACTCGGCCGGGTTTAACACCGGGGAGCTGTTTTTT
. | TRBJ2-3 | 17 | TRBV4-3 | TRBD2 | CASSQDRLAGLSDTQYF | TGCGCCAGCAGCCAAGATCGGCTAGCGGGATTATCAGATACGCAGTATTTT
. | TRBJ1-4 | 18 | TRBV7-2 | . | CASSSGGPTRGGREKLFF | TGTGCCAGCAGCTCGGGAGGGCCTACAAGGGGGGGCAGGGAAAAACTGTTTTTT
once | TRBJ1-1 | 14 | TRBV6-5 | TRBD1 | CASIIGTGGTEAFF | TGTGCCAGCATCATCGGGACAGGGGGCACTGAAGCTTTCTTT
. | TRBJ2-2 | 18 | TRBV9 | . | CASSVVQLQGDLTGELFF | TGTGCCAGCAGCGTAGTCCAATTACAGGGAGATCTTACCGGGGAGCTGTTTTTT
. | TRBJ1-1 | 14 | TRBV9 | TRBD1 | CASSVGRGRGEAFF | TGTGCCAGCAGCGTAGGTAGGGGGCGCGGTGAAGCTTTCTTT
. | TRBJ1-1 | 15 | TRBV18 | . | CASSPGEVKNTEAFF | TGTGCCAGCTCACCAGGTGAGGTTAAGAACACTGAAGCTTTCTTT
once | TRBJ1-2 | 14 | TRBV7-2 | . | CASSLAFGNYGYTF | TGTGCCAGCAGCTTAGCTTTCGGGAACTATGGCTACACCTTC
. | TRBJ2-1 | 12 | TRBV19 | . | CASSPRAAEQFF | TGTGCCAGTAGCCCCAGGGCAGCCGAGCAGTTCTTC
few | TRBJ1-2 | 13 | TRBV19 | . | CASSNGPLVGYTF | TGTGCCAGTAGTAATGGGCCATTGGTCGGCTACACCTTC
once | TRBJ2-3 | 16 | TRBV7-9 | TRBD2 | CASSLDLAASTDTQYF | TGTGCCAGCAGCTTAGATCTAGCGGCTAGCACAGATACGCAGTATTTT
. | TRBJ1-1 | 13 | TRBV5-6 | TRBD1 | CASSLGPGGKAFF | TGTGCCAGCAGCTTGGGCCCAGGGGGAAAAGCTTTCTTT
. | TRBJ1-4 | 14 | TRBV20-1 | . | CSASGAGVGEKLFF | TGCAGTGCTAGTGGGGCAGGGGTCGGTGAAAAACTGTTTTTT
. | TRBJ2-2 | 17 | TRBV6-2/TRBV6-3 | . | CASSRGLAPSNTGELFF | TGTGCCAGCAGTCGCGGGTTAGCGCCTTCGAACACCGGGGAGCTGTTTTTT
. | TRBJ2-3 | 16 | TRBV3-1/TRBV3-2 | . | CASSQGRTGWTDTQYF | TGTGCCAGCAGCCAAGGGAGGACGGGGTGGACAGATACGCAGTATTTT
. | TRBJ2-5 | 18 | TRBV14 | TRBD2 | CASSQDVFRRGASITQYF | TGTGCCAGCAGCCAAGATGTATTTCGGCGGGGGGCGTCTATAACCCAGTACTTC
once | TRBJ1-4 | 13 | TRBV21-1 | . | CASDGQVLGKLFF | TGTGCCAGCGACGGACAGGTTTTAGGAAAACTGTTTTTT
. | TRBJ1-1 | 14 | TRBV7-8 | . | CASSLHLLNTEAFF | TGTGCCAGCAGCTTACACCTACTGAACACTGAAGCTTTCTTT